A selection of T cell receptor beta chains follows, all from one sample in a study of shared clonotypes between healthy human individuals. This table comes from immunoSEQ multiplex PCR, and its TCRdb copy is limited to in-frame clones, with some not included. The table includes about 1.4 million clones, roughly 96% detected once. The sample was naive CD4+ T cells sorted from blood. The origin of the receptors is a man under 40 in good health. Both conserved end residues are part of each CDR3. The D gene is left open where the match is weak. Expanded clones are given a class, and other clones once, few, many or no size at all.

CASSEGTSGYNEQFF,TGTGCCAGCAGCGAGGGGACTAGCGGTTACAATGAGCAGTTCTTC,TRBJ2-1,TRBD2,NA,TRBV5-4
CSARSAGELFF,TGCAGCGCGCGGTCGGCAGGGGAACTGTTTTTT,TRBJ1-4,NA,NA,TRBV29-1
CSVGGLAGNYEQYF,TGCAGCGTGGGGGGACTAGCGGGTAACTACGAGCAGTACTTC,TRBJ2-7,TRBD2,NA,TRBV29-1
CASSEKGISWGGYTF,TGTGCCAGCAGTGAAAAGGGAATCAGCTGGGGGGGCTACACCTTC,TRBJ1-2,NA,NA,TRBV6-1
CASSGQASATNEKLFF,TGTGCCAGCAGTGGTCAGGCGTCGGCAACTAATGAAAAACTGTTTTTT,TRBJ1-4,NA,NA,TRBV2
CASALTEHQPQHF,TGTGCTAGTGCCTTGACCGAGCATCAGCCCCAGCATTTT,TRBJ1-5,NA,NA,TRBV12-5
CSGLRGPTANTEAFF,TGCAGCGGGCTCAGGGGGCCGACGGCTAACACTGAAGCTTTCTTT,TRBJ1-1,TRBD1,NA,TRBV29-1
CASSIGDRGSQYF,TGTGCCAGTAGTATAGGGGACCGAGGTTCTCAGTATTTT,TRBJ2-3,NA,NA,TRBV19
CASSSGYSYEQYF,TGTGCCAGCAGTAGCGGGTACTCCTACGAGCAGTACTTC,TRBJ2-7,TRBD2,NA,TRBV7-9
CASSSRVTSGRRELFF,TGTGCCAGCAGCTCGAGGGTGACTAGCGGGAGACGGGAGCTGTTTTTT,TRBJ2-2,TRBD2,NA,TRBV5-4
CASSSASAGEDTQYF,TGTGCCAGCAGCAGCGCTTCCGCGGGAGAGGATACGCAGTATTTT,TRBJ2-3,TRBD2,NA,TRBV28
CASSKAWAGELIWEQFF,TGTGCCAGCAGCAAAGCTTGGGCGGGGGAGTTAATATGGGAGCAGTTCTTC,TRBJ2-1,NA,NA,TRBV21-1
CASSDGRDSSYEQYF,TGTGCCAGCAGTGATGGACGGGACAGTTCCTACGAGCAGTACTTC,TRBJ2-7,TRBD1,NA,TRBV6-1
CASSLVGPAGGYNEQFF,TGTGCCAGCAGCCTGGTTGGCCCAGCGGGAGGGTACAATGAGCAGTTCTTC,TRBJ2-1,TRBD2,NA,TRBV5-6
CASSFFPGAINEQFF,TGTGCCAGCAGCTTCTTTCCGGGAGCGATCAATGAGCAGTTCTTC,TRBJ2-1,NA,NA,TRBV7-2
CASSLVWVSGSLYEQFF,TGTGCCAGCAGCTTAGTGTGGGTTAGCGGGAGTCTCTATGAGCAGTTCTTC,TRBJ2-1,TRBD2,NA,TRBV7-6
CASSPMGGTNEKLFF,TGCGCCAGCAGCCCCATGGGGGGAACTAATGAAAAACTGTTTTTT,TRBJ1-4,NA,NA,TRBV4-1
CASSLGGTSGHYEQYF,TGTGCCAGCAGCTTGGGCGGGACTAGCGGGCACTACGAGCAGTACTTC,TRBJ2-7,TRBD2,NA,TRBV5-4
CASSMDRGMQETQYF,TGTGCCAGCAGTATGGACAGGGGTATGCAAGAGACCCAGTACTTC,TRBJ2-5,TRBD1,NA,TRBV27
CASSLYRDGSLEQFF,TGTGCCAGCAGCTTATACCGGGACGGCTCTCTTGAGCAGTTCTTC,TRBJ2-1,NA,NA,TRBV9
CASGENEKLFF,TGTGCCTCCGGAGAAAATGAAAAACTGTTTTTT,TRBJ1-4,NA,NA,TRBV30
CASDPFGSGTNNEQFF,TGTGCCAGCGACCCGTTCGGCTCGGGGACTAACAATGAGCAGTTCTTC,TRBJ2-1,TRBD2,once,TRBV28
CASSKGGSYEQYF,TGCGCCAGCAGCAAGGGCGGATCCTACGAGCAGTACTTC,TRBJ2-7,NA,NA,TRBV4-3
CASSLALTEHSYEQYF,TGCGCCAGCAGCTTGGCTTTGACAGAACACTCCTACGAGCAGTACTTC,TRBJ2-7,NA,NA,TRBV5-1
CASSYQTRGNEQFF,TGTGCCAGCAGTTACCAGACTAGGGGCAATGAGCAGTTCTTC,TRBJ2-1,NA,NA,TRBV28
CASTTGTTDGYTF,TGTGCCAGCACCACCGGGACGACTGATGGCTACACCTTC,TRBJ1-2,NA,few,TRBV2
CASSDLGLNTEAFF,TGCGCCAGCAGTGACTTGGGGCTGAACACTGAAGCTTTCTTT,TRBJ1-1,NA,NA,TRBV5-1
CASSSAEGPHNEQFF,TGTGCCAGCAGCTCAGCCGAGGGACCTCACAATGAGCAGTTCTTC,TRBJ2-1,NA,NA,TRBV5-6
CSAQAGDTQYF,TGCAGTGCCCAGGCGGGAGATACGCAGTATTTT,TRBJ2-3,NA,NA,TRBV20-1
CASSPQGAGEKLFF,TGTGCCAGCAGCCCCCAGGGGGCGGGGGAAAAACTGTTTTTT,TRBJ1-4,TRBD1,NA,TRBV2
CASAVGERRHQPQHF,TGTGCCAGCGCCGTGGGCGAAAGGAGGCATCAGCCCCAGCATTTT,TRBJ1-5,NA,NA,TRBV27
CASSLGGTVGTEAFF,TGTGCCAGCAGCTTAGGTGGGACAGTCGGCACTGAAGCTTTCTTT,TRBJ1-1,TRBD1,NA,TRBV7-9
CASSDQRAGNNEQFF,TGTGCCAGCAGTGATCAGCGGGCGGGGAACAATGAGCAGTTCTTC,TRBJ2-1,NA,NA,TRBV6-4
CASSAGQNSNEQFF,TGTGCCAGCAGCGCGGGACAGAATAGCAATGAGCAGTTCTTC,TRBJ2-1,TRBD1,NA,TRBV9
CASSEVGLQGRQFF,TGTGCCAGCAGTGAAGTCGGGCTCCAGGGCAGACAGTTCTTC,TRBJ2-1,NA,NA,TRBV2
CASTGHGGYTF,TGTGCCAGCACGGGCCATGGAGGCTACACCTTC,TRBJ1-2,NA,NA,TRBV28
CAIRSDSGNTIYF,TGTGCCATCAGATCGGACAGTGGAAACACCATATATTTT,TRBJ1-3,NA,NA,TRBV10-3
CASSQRPALDRVVNQPQHF,TGCGCCAGCAGCCAACGGCCAGCTTTAGACAGGGTGGTGAATCAGCCCCAGCATTTT,TRBJ1-5,TRBD1,NA,TRBV4-3
CARRGEGSYEQYF,TGTGCCAGGAGGGGGGAGGGCTCCTACGAGCAGTACTTC,TRBJ2-7,NA,NA,TRBV25-1
CASCSGTSGSTDTQYF,TGTGCCAGCTGTTCGGGGACTAGCGGGAGCACAGATACGCAGTATTTT,TRBJ2-3,TRBD2,NA,TRBV5-5
CASSERPGQGREKLFF,TGTGCCAGCAGTGAACGGCCGGGACAGGGTAGAGAAAAACTGTTTTTT,TRBJ1-4,TRBD1,NA,TRBV6-1
CSAENYGYTF,TGCAGTGCGGAAAACTATGGCTACACCTTC,TRBJ1-2,NA,NA,TRBV20-1
CASSPGAGGSDEQYF,TGTGCCAGCTCACCAGGGGCAGGGGGCTCGGACGAGCAGTACTTC,TRBJ2-7,TRBD1,NA,TRBV18
CASSFKESTSGRREQFF,TGTGCCAGCAGCTTTAAGGAATCCACTAGCGGGAGGCGGGAGCAGTTCTTC,TRBJ2-1,TRBD2,NA,TRBV7-9
CASSISATDTQYF,TGTGCCAGTAGTATAAGCGCTACAGATACGCAGTATTTT,TRBJ2-3,NA,NA,TRBV19
CASRRTGGTDTQYF,TGTGCCAGCCGCCGGACAGGGGGCACAGATACGCAGTATTTT,TRBJ2-3,TRBD1,NA,TRBV28
CASSRIGAGSLSSYNEQFF,TGTGCCAGCAGCCGGATCGGAGCGGGGTCACTTAGCTCCTACAATGAGCAGTTCTTC,TRBJ2-1,TRBD2,NA,TRBV7-6
CASSESRTVEELFF,TGCGCCAGCAGTGAGTCCCGGACAGTAGAGGAGCTGTTTTTT,TRBJ2-2,NA,NA,TRBV10-1